This T cell receptor (beta chain) was sequenced during a study of blood T cell repertoires in COVID-19 (TCRdb year 2020). Regarding the complete study: Samples from collaborators originated in the United States, Italy and Spain and spanned both the acute and convalescent phases of COVID-19. Sample metadata almost always included a de-identified subject ID, COVID-19 status, age in years and sex. Samples were obtained from the ongoing ImmuneRACE study (first 160 participants) and from over a thousand subjects provided by 6 global collaborators. Where HLA class I and class II types were available, the types were taken from metadata supplied by the sample provider, not from assay-based typing. A freely available public database, intended as a resource for researchers studying the immune response to SARS-CoV-2, is where the repertoires were released. The material from the prospective study consisted of cDNA or gDNA derived from T cells, B-cell-depleted T cells, or PBMCs. Subjects who had been exposed to COVID-19, were actively infected with it, or had recovered from it provided the deeply sampled blood TCRbeta repertoires that made up the dataset. Study-wide conclusions, independent of this receptor: The quantity of clinical and demographic metadata differed by source and by participant and was supplied without curation.

One collaborating source in Seattle enrolled patients while the patients were actively infected and followed the patients over time throughout the course of disease. Whole blood was collected in K2EDTA tubes by collaborating institutions according to the institutions' own protocols. For TCRbeta analysis, collaborators shipped samples as frozen whole blood, isolated PBMCs, or DNA extracted from either of those sample types. For this clone: What antigen it recognizes has not been identified. No base-level quality is on record; no much larger clone is a single base apart.

The immunoSEQ Assay, a bias-controlled multiplex PCR, was used to amplify TCRbeta CDR3 regions from genomic DNA. The source study handled its data this way. The number of nucleated cells in each sample was estimated by amplification of reference gene primers within the assay. Sequence reads were collapsed and filtered to measure the absolute abundance of every unique TCRbeta CDR3 rearrangement. For each sample, productive Simpson clonality was calculated by taking the square root of Simpson's diversity index across productive rearrangements. This immuneACCESS table, as held by TCRdb, lists in-frame sequences with V and J called but not all clones. Of the missing ones, under half trace to an unresolved V gene in checked studies; the others have no known cause. Clone size and V and J calls were adopted from that table, with D and trimming inferred from the DNA. The sample profile shows 30,000 to 35,000 clones; about 84% of them were found once. Jointly, the top ten make up about 3% of the sample.

CDR3 length: 14 amino acids, cysteine to phenylalanine. Just the 42-base CDR3 DNA is kept, in frame starting at base 1. From the germline V gene, CDR1 is MDHEN and CDR2 is SYDVKM. At the junction V is shortened by 8 bases and J by 0 bases, with 13 bases in between. The sequence joins TRBV28 to TRBJ1-1; no D segment can be confidently identified. The sample consisted of peripheral blood. The receptor's source is a man aged 65-85 years with COVID-19, enrolled during active disease. CDR3 sequence: CASSQPRLNTEAFF. The DNA sequence is as follows: TGTGCCAGCTCTCAACCCAGGTTGAACACTGAAGCTTTCTTT.